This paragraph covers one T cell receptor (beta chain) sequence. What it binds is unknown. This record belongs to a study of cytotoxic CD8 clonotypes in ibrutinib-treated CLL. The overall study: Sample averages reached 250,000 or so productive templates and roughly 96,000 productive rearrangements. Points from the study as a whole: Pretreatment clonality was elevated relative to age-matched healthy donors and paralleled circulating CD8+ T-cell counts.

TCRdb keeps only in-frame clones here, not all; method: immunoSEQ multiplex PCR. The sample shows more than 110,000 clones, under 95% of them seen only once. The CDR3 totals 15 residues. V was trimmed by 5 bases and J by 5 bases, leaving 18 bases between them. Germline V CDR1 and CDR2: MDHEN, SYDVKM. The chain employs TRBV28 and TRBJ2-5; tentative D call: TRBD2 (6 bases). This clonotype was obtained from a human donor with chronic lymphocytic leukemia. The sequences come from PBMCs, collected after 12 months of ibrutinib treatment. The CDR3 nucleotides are TGTGCCAGCAGTCTTGCCGGGCAGGCGGGGGAGACCCAGTACTTC. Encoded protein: CASSLAGQAGETQYF.